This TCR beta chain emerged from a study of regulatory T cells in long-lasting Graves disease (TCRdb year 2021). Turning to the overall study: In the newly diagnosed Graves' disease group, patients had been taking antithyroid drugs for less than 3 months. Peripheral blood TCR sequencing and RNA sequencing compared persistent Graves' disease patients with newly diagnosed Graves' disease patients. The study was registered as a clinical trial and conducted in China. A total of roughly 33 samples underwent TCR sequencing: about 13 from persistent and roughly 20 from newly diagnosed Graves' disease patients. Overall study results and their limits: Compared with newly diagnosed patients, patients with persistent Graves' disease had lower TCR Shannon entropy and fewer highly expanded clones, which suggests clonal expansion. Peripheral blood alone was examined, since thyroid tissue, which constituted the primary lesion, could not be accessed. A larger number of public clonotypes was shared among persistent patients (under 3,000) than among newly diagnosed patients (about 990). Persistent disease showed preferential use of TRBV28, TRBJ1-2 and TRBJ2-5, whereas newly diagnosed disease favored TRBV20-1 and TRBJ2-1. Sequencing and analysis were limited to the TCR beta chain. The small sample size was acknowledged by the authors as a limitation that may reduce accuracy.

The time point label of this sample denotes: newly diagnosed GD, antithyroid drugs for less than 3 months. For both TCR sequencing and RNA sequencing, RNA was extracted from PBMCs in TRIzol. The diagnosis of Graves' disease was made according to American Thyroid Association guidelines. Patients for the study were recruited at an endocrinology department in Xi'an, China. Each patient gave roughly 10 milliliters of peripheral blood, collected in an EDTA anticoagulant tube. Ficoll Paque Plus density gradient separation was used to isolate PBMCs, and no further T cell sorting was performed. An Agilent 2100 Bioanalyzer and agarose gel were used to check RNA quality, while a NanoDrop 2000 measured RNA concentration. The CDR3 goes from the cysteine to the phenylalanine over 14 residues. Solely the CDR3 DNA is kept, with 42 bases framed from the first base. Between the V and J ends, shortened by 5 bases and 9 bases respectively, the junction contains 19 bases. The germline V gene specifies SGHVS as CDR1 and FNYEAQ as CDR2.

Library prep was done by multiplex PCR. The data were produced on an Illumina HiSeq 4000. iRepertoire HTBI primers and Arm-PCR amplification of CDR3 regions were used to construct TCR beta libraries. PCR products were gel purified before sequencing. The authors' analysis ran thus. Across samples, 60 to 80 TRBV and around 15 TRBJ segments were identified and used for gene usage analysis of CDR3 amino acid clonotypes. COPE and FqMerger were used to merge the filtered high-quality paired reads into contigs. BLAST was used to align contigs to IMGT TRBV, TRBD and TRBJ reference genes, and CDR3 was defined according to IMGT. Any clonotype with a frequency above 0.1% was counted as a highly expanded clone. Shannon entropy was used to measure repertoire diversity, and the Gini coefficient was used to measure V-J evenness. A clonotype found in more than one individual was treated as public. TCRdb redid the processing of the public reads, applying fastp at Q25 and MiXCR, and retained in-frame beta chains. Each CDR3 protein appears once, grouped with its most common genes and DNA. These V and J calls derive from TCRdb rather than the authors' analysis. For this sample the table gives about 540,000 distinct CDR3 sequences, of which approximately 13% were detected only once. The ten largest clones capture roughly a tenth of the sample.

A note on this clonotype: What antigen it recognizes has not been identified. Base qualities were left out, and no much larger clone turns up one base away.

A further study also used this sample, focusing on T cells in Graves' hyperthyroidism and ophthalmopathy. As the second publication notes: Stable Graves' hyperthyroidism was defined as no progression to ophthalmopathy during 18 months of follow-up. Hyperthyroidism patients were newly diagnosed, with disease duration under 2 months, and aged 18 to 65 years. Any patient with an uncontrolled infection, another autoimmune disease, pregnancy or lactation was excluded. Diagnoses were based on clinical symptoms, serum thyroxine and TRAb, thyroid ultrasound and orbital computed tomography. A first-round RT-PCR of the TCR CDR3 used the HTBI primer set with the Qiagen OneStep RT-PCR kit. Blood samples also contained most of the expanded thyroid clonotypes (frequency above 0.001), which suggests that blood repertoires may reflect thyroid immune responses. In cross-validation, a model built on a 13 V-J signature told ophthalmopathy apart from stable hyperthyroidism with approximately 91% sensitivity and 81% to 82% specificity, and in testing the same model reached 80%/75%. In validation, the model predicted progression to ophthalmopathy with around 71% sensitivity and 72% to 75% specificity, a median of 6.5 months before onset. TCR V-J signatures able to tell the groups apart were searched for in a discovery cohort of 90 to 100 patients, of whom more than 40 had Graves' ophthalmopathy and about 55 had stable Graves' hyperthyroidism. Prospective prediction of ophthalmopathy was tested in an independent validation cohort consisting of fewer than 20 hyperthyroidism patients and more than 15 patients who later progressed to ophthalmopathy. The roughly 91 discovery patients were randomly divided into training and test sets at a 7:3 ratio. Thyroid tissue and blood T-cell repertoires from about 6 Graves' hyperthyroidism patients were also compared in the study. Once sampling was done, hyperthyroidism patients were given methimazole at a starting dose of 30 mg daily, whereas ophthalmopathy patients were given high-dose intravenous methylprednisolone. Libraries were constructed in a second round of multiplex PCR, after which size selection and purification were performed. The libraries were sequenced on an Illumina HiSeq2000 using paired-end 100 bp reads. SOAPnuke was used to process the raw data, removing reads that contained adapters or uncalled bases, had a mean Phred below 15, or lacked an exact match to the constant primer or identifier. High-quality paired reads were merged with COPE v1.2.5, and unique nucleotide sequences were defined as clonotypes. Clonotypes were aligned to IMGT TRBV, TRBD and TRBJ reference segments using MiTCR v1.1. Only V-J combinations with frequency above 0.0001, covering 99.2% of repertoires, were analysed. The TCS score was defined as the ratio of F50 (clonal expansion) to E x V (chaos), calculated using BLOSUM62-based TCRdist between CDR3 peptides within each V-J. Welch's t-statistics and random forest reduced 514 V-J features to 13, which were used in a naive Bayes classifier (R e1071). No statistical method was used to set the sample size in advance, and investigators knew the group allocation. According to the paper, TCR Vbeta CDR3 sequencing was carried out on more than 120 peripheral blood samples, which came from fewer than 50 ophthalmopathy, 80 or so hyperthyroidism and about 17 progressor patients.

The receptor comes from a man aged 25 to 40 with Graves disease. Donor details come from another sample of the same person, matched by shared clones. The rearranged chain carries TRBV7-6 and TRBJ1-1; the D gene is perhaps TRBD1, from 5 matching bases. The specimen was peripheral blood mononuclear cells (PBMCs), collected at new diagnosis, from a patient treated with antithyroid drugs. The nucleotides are TGTGCCAGCAGCCCAGCCGAGGGACGGAGGCAAGCTTTCTTT. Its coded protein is CASSPAEGRRQAFF.